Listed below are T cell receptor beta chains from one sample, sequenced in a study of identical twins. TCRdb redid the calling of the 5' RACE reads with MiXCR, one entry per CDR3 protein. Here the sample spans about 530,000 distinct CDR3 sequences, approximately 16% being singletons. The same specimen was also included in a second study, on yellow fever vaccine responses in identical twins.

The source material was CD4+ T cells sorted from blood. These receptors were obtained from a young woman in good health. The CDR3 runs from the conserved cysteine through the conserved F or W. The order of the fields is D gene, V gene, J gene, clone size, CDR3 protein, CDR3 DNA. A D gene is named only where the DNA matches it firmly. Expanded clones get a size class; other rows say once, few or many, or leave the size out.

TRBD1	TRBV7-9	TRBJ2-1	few	CASSLGRGQRDEQFF	TGTGCCAGCAGCTTAGGCAGGGGGCAGCGGGATGAGCAGTTCTTC
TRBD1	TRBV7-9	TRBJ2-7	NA	CASSLALVGTGGYEQYF	TGTGCCAGCAGCTTAGCGCTCGTCGGGACAGGGGGTTACGAGCAGTACTTC
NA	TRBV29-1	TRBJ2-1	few	CSVALEVIYNEQFF	TGCAGCGTGGCTCTGGAGGTTATCTACAATGAGCAGTTCTTC
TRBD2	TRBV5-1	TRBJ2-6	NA	CASSSTGGAGANVLTF	TGCGCCAGCAGCTCCACCGGGGGGGCAGGGGCCAACGTCCTGACTTTC
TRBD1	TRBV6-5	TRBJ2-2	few	CASSYSRGHSNTGELFF	TGTGCCAGCAGTTACTCGAGGGGGCACTCGAACACCGGGGAGCTGTTTTTT
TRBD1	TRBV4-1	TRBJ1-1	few	CASSRDRVGFEAFF	TGCGCCAGCAGCCGCGACAGGGTTGGCTTTGAAGCTTTCTTT
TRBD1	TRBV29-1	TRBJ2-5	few	CSVVIGTGRGETQYF	TGCAGCGTTGTAATCGGGACAGGGCGGGGGGAGACCCAGTACTTC
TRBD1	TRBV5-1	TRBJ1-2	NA	CASSPGTGFGYTF	TGCGCCAGCAGCCCCGGGACAGGGTTTGGCTACACCTTC
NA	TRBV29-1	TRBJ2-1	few	CSVVYGGRYNEQFF	TGCAGCGTTGTTTATGGGGGTCGCTACAATGAGCAGTTCTTC
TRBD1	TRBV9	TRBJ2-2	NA	CASSARGTVNTGELFF	TGTGCCAGCAGCGCGCGAGGGACAGTAAACACCGGGGAGCTGTTTTTT
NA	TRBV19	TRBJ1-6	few	CASRTVYNSPLHF	TGTGCCAGTAGGACGGTCTATAATTCACCCCTCCACTTT
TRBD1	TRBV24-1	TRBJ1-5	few	CATSDPTGPNQPQHF	TGTGCCACCAGTGACCCGACAGGGCCCAATCAGCCCCAGCATTTT
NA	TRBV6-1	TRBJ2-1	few	CASRPSRVKSFF	TGTGCCAGCCGGCCTAGTAGAGTCAAGTCGTTCTTC
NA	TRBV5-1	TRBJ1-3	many	CASRSGGNSGNTIYF	TGCGCCAGCAGATCTGGGGGCAACTCTGGAAACACCATATATTTT
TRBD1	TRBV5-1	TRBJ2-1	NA	CTSSVPGQGDNEQFF	TGCACCAGCAGCGTCCCGGGACAGGGGGACAATGAGCAGTTCTTC
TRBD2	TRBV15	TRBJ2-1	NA	CATSRVAGVEQFF	TGTGCCACCAGCAGAGTAGCGGGAGTTGAGCAGTTCTTC
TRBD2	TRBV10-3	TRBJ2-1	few	CATRLAGYNEQFF	TGTGCCACCCGACTAGCGGGGTACAATGAGCAGTTCTTC
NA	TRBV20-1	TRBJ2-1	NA	CSARQVMGINNEQFF	TGCAGTGCTAGACAGGTGATGGGGATTAACAATGAGCAGTTCTTC
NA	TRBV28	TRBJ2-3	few	CASSLGRRGAAPTDTQYF	TGTGCCAGCAGTTTAGGGCGAAGGGGAGCCGCACCCACAGATACGCAGTATTTT
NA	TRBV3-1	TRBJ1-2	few	CASSQGAGAYGYTF	TGTGCCAGCAGCCAAGGGGCAGGGGCGTATGGCTACACCTTC
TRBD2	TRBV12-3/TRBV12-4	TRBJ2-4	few	CASSLGGGPLAKNIQYF	TGTGCCAGCTCCTTGGGGGGGGGTCCTCTAGCCAAAAACATTCAGTACTTC
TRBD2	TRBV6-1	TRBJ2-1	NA	CASSEVGLADSQRGNEQFF	TGTGCCAGCAGTGAAGTAGGTCTAGCGGACTCACAACGAGGAAATGAGCAGTTCTTC
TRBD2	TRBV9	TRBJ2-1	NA	CASSGPGTSHEQFF	TGTGCCAGCAGCGGCCCCGGGACTAGTCATGAGCAGTTCTTC
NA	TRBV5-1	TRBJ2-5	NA	CASSFGGMGETQYF	TGCGCCAGCAGCTTCGGGGGCATGGGGGAGACCCAGTACTTC
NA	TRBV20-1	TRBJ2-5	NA	CSAKDTTDQETQYF	TGCAGTGCTAAAGACACAACCGATCAAGAGACCCAGTACTTC
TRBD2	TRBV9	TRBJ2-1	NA	CASSVGGASGTSYNEQFF	TGTGCCAGCAGCGTAGGAGGGGCTAGCGGCACCTCCTACAATGAGCAGTTCTTC
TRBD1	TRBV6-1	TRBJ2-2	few	CASTRTGVNTGELFF	TGTGCCAGCACTCGGACAGGGGTGAACACCGGGGAGCTGTTTTTT
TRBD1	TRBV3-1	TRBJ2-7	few	CASSQTGSEQYF	TGTGCCAGCTCCCAGACAGGGAGTGAGCAGTACTTC
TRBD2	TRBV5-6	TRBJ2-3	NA	CASSRRGLAGPPDTQYF	TGTGCCAGCAGCAGAAGAGGGCTAGCGGGTCCCCCGGATACGCAGTATTTT
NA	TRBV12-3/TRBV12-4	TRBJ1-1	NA	CASSLRGNEAFF	TGTGCCAGCAGTTTACGGGGTAATGAAGCTTTCTTT
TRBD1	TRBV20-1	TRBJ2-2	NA	CSAGTGGAWTGELFF	TGCAGTGCTGGGACAGGGGGCGCGTGGACCGGGGAGCTGTTTTTT
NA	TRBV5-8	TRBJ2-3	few	CASSGGGWTDTQYF	TGTGCCAGCAGCGGTGGGGGCTGGACAGATACGCAGTATTTT
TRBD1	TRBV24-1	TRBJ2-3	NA	CATSDSLRGTGKTDTQYF	TGTGCCACCAGTGATTCCCTCCGGGGGACAGGGAAAACAGATACGCAGTATTTT
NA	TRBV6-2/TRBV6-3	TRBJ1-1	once	CASRSDTDRFMNTEAFF	TGTGCCAGCAGATCGGACACGGACCGGTTTATGAACACTGAAGCTTTCTTT
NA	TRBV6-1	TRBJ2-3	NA	CASTTRGSSGTDTQYF	TGTGCCAGCACTACAAGGGGGAGCTCGGGCACAGATACGCAGTATTTT
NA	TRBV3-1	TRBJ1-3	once	CASSQAGKSVTIYF	TGTGCCAGCAGCCAGGCAGGGAAGTCTGTCACCATATATTTT
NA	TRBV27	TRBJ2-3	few	CASSWGPSTDTQYF	TGTGCCAGCAGTTGGGGACCTAGCACAGATACGCAGTATTTT
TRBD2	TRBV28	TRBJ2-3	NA	CASSINSILTSGSTDTQYF	TGTGCCAGCAGTATCAATTCCATCTTGACTAGCGGTAGCACAGATACGCAGTATTTT
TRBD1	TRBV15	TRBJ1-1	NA	CATSRDRGRTEAFF	TGTGCCACCAGCAGGGACAGGGGGCGGACTGAAGCTTTCTTT
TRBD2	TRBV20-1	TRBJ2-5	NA	CSASRLAAQETQYF	TGCAGTGCTAGTCGGCTAGCGGCGCAAGAGACCCAGTACTTC